The 3 T cell receptor beta chains below were found in one sample sequenced in a study of cytomegalovirus exposure and HLA in healthy donors. Vbeta (60) and Jbeta (13) primers were used in the PCR. Data came from immunoSEQ multiplex PCR; TCRdb stores just in-frame clones and leaves some out. The sample lists under 170,000 clones, 63% occurring once. Input material: PBMCs. The receptors shown here come from an older woman in good health and CMV-seropositive.

The table lists this clone with a few counts. V usage is TRBV27 and J usage is TRBJ2-6; 11 nucleotides align to TRBD1. This CDR3 contains 17 residues. Germline V lookup: CDR1 MNHEY, CDR2 SMNVEV (reference sequence). The trim removed 1 base at V and 4 bases at J, leaving 3 bases unmatched. This CDR3 reads CASSLWDRGFGANVLTF. CDR3 DNA: TGTGCCAGCAGTTTATGGGACAGGGGGTTCGGGGCCAACGTCCTGACTTTC.

This sequence joins TRBV7-2 and TRBJ2-3; the match to TRBD2 covers 10 bases. V gave up 1 base and J gave up 5 bases; unmatched junction bases: 9. The CDR3 has 17 residues. Germline loops: CDR1 SGHTA, CDR2 FQGNSA. CDR3 nucleotides: TGTGCCAGCAGCTTAGAGCAAGCGGGAGGGCCTGGAGATACGCAGTATTTT. Amino acids: CASSLEQAGGPGDTQYF.

This clone showed up just a few times. V usage is TRBV4-1 and J usage is TRBJ2-7; 9 nucleotides align to TRBD1. This CDR3 has 16 amino acids. V was pared by 2 bases and J by 5 bases, with 10 bases of the junction left unmatched. Germline loops: CDR1 MGHRA, CDR2 YSYEKL. DNA of the CDR3: TGCGCCAGCAGCCAAAGGCGCGACAGGGGGATCCACGAGCAGTACTTC. This encodes CASSQRRDRGIHEQYF.